This T cell receptor (beta chain) was identified during a study of T cell responses to AZD1222 COVID-19 vaccine. Looking at the study overall: Investigators merged groups given second doses at roughly 4 or roughly 12 weeks. Study-level findings and limits: Regions 160-218 and 743-854 dominated among vaccine-associated CD4 TCRs spanning spike. Possibly, clonal diversity was underestimated; donors were largely white British and included more females. In all cases, repertoires were sampled only after the peak T cell response.

A word on this clone: Its antigen is unidentified.

This CDR3 contains 14 residues. V was trimmed by 5 bases and J by 3 bases, leaving 12 bases between them. Per the germline V gene, CDR1 is LNHDA and CDR2 is SQIVND (reference sequence). The table came from immunoSEQ multiplex PCR; TCRdb's copy has only in-frame clones and leaves some out. The sample has over 65,000 clones; approximately 90% are singletons. This TCR derives from an adult in good health. This chain connects TRBV19 to TRBJ2-3, with D perhaps given as TRBD1 or TRBD2 (5 bases each). Sample: peripheral blood, taken on day 0 of AZD1222 vaccination. In DNA form, the CDR3 reads TGTGCCAGTAGTTCCTGGGGCGGGACAGATACGCAGTATTTT. Translation: CASSSWGGTDTQYF. The complete variable domain, with remaining parts taken from reference TRBV19 and TRBJ2-3, reads DGGITQSPKYLFRKEGQNVTLSCEQNLNHDAMYWYRQDPGQGLRLIYYSQIVNDFQKGDIAEGYSVSREKKESFPLTVTSAQKNPTAFYLCASSSWGGTDTQYFGPGTRLTVL.